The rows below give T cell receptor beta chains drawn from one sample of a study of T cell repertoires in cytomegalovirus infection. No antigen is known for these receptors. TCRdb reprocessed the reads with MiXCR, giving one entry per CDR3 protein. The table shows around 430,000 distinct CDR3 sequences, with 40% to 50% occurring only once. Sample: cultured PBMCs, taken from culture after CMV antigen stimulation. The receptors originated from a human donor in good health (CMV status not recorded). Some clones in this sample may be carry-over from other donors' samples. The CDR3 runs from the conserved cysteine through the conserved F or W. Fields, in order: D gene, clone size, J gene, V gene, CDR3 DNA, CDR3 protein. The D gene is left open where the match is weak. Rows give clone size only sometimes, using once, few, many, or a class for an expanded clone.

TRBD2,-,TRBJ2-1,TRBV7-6,TGTGCGACCGGGAGGCCCAAGATGGTGGGGTCGACCTACAATGAGCAGTTCTTC,CATGRPKMVGSTYNEQFF
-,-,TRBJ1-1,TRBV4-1,TGCGCCAGCAGCCCCCGTCAGAGCACTGAAGCTTTCTTT,CASSPRQSTEAFF
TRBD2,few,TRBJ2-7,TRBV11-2,TGTGCCAGCAGCTTTGGCGGGAGCTGGTACGAGCAGTACTTC,CASSFGGSWYEQYF
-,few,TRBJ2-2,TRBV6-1,TGTGCCAGCAGTTATTTCGACCTTACCGGGGAGCTGTTTTTT,CASSYFDLTGELFF
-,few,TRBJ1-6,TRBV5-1,TGCGCCAGCAGCTCTGCGGACAGAAATTCACCCCTCCACTTT,CASSSADRNSPLHF
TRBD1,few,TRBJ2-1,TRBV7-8,TGTGCCAGCAGTCCGGACAGGGGAATCCCCAATGAGCAGTTCTTC,CASSPDRGIPNEQFF
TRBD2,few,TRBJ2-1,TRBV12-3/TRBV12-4,TGTGCCAGCAGTTTAGCGGGAGGGCGGGAGAATGAGCAGTTCTTC,CASSLAGGRENEQFF
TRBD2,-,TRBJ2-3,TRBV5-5,TGTGCCAGCAGCAGCCTACTAGCGGACACGCAGTATTTT,CASSSLLADTQYF
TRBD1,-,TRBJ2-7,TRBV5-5,TGTGCCAGCAGCGTAACGTTACAGGGGGTGTACGAGCAGTACTTC,CASSVTLQGVYEQYF
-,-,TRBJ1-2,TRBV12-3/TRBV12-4,TGTGCCAGCAGTTTGGGGGAGGACTATGGCTACACCTTC,CASSLGEDYGYTF
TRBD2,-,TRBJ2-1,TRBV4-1,TGCGCCAGCAGCTTCTCCGGGACTAGCGGCTACAATGAGCAGTTCTTC,CASSFSGTSGYNEQFF
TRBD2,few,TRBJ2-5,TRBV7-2,TGTGCCAGCAGCTTTACTAGCGGTATGCAAGAGACCCAGTACTTC,CASSFTSGMQETQYF
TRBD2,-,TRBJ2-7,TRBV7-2,TGTGCCAGCAGCTTAGTGGGTAGCGGGCCCTACGAGCAGTACTTC,CASSLVGSGPYEQYF
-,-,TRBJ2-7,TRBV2,TGTGCCAGCAGTGACTGGGGCCAAAGCTACGAGCAATACTTC,CASSDWGQSYEQYF
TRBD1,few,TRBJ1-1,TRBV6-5,TGTGCCAGCAGGTCTCAGGGGGCATTGAGCACTGAAGCTTTCTTT,CASRSQGALSTEAFF
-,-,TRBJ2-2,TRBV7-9,TGTGCCAGCAGCTTAGTCGGGAGTCGCACCGGGGAGCTGTTTTTT,CASSLVGSRTGELFF
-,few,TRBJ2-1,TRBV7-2,TGTGCCAGCAGTTACCCTGCTTACAATGAGCAGTTCTTC,CASSYPAYNEQFF
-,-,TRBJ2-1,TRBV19,TGTGCCAGTAGGCCCCCTGAGGGGATACCGTTCTTC,CASRPPEGIPFF
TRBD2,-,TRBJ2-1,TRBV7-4,TGTGCCAGCAGCGATACCGGGACTACCTACAATGAGCAGTTCTTC,CASSDTGTTYNEQFF
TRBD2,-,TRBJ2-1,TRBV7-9,TGTGCCAGCAGCTTAAGCGGGAGGGCCTTCTACAATGAGCAGTTCTTC,CASSLSGRAFYNEQFF
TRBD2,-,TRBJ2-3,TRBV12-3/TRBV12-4,TGTGCCAGCAGTTTAGAAGACCTAGCGGGGCCAGATACGCAGTATTTT,CASSLEDLAGPDTQYF
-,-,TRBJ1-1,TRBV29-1,TGCAGCGCTCGGTGGTCGGGCACTGAAGCTTTCTTT,CSARWSGTEAFF
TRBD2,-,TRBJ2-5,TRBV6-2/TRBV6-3,TGTGCCAGCAGGAAGACGGGAGGTGGGGGGACCCAGTACTTC,CASRKTGGGGTQYF
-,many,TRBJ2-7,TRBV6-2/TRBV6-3,TGTGCCAGCAGTCAGTACGAGCGGAGCTACGAGCAGTACTTC,CASSQYERSYEQYF
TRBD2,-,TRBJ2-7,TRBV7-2,TGTGCCAGCAGCCCTGGACTAGCGGGGTCTCCGACCCTCTCCTACGAGCAGTACTTC,CASSPGLAGSPTLSYEQYF
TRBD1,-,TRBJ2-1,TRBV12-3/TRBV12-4,TGTGCCAGCAGACAGGGGTCAACAAACTTGCAGTTCTTC,CASRQGSTNLQFF
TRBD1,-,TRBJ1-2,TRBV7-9,TGTGCCAGCAGGACCCCGGGACAGGGGACCACTTACTATGGCTACACCTTC,CASRTPGQGTTYYGYTF
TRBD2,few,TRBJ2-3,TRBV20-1,TGCAGTGTGGTGGAGCGGGGGGCCACAGATACGCAGTATTTT,CSVVERGATDTQYF
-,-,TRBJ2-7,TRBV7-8,TGTGCCAGCAGCCCAACACGGCCCAAACCCTACGAGCAGTACTTC,CASSPTRPKPYEQYF
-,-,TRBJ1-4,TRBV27,TGTGCCAGCAAGCGGGTAGACTCTAATGAAAAACTGTTTTTT,CASKRVDSNEKLFF
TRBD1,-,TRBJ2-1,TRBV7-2,TGTGCCAGCAGCTCGGACAGGGCGAAGCAGTTCTTC,CASSSDRAKQFF
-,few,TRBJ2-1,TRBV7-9,TGTGCCAGCAGCCCCTTTAGGAACAGGCTTAATGAGCAGTTCTTC,CASSPFRNRLNEQFF
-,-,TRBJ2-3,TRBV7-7,TGTGCCAGCAGCTTAGGAATTTCGGCGACAGATACGCAGTATTTT,CASSLGISATDTQYF
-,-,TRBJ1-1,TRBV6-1,TGTGCCAGCAGTGAAAGATACCACACTGAAGCTTTCTTT,CASSERYHTEAFF
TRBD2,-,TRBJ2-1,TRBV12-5,TGTGCTAGTACGGGACTAGCGGGAGACTTTAGCTCCTACAATGAGCAGTTCTTC,CASTGLAGDFSSYNEQFF
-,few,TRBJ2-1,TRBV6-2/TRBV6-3,TGTGCCAGCAGTTACTCCGGGAACGGCTTGACCAATGAGCAGTTCTTC,CASSYSGNGLTNEQFF
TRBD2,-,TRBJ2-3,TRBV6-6,TGTGCCAGCAGTGAATCGAGCGGGGTCACAGATACGCAGTATTTT,CASSESSGVTDTQYF
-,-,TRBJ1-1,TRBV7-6,TGTGCCAGCAGCTTCCACATAGGGGGGAACACTGAAGCTTTCTTT,CASSFHIGGNTEAFF
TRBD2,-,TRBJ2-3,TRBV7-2,TGTGCCAGCAGCCCCCTCTCTAGCGGAGATACGCAGTATTTT,CASSPLSSGDTQYF
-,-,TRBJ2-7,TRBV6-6,TGTGCCAGCATACGGGGGGCCCTATCCTACGAGCAGTACTTC,CASIRGALSYEQYF
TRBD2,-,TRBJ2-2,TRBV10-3,TGTGCCATCAGTAGGACTAGCGGAGCCGTGAACACCGGGGAGCTGTTTTTT,CAISRTSGAVNTGELFF
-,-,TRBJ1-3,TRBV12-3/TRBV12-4,TGTGCCAGCACCAGGGCGACCTCTGGAAACACCATATATTTT,CASTRATSGNTIYF
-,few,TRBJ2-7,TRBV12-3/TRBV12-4,TGTGCCAGCAGGAAAACAGGGAAGAAGTACGAGCAGTACTTC,CASRKTGKKYEQYF
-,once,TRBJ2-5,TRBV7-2,TGTGCCAGCAGCGCGGACAGCGAGACCCAGTACTTC,CASSADSETQYF
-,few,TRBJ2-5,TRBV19,TGTGCCAGTAGTATAAATCTACTAGAGAGGGAGACCCAGTACTTC,CASSINLLERETQYF
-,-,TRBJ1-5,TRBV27,TGTGCCAGCAGTTCCTCCTGGACGGGCAATCAGCCCCAGCATTTT,CASSSSWTGNQPQHF
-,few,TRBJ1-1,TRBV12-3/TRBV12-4,TGTGCCAGCAGACCGAGTGGTGACACTGAAGCTTTCTTT,CASRPSGDTEAFF
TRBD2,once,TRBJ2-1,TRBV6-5,TGTGCCAGCAGGTTAGCGGGGGTCTCCTACAATGAGCAGTTCTTC,CASRLAGVSYNEQFF
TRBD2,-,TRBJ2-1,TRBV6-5,TGTGCCAGCAGCCGCTCCGGGGCTAGCGGGGGGTTTGAGCAGTTCTTC,CASSRSGASGGFEQFF
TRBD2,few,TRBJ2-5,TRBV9,TGTGCCAGCAGCGCGACTAGCGGGGGCCGGTGGGAGACCCAGTACTTC,CASSATSGGRWETQYF
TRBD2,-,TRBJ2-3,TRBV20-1,TGCAGTGCTAGAGATAATCGGAAGGCTAGCGGGAGCAAAGATACGCAGTATTTT,CSARDNRKASGSKDTQYF
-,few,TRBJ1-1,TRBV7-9,TGTGCCAGCAGCTTAGGTTGGGGAGAAGCTTTCTTT,CASSLGWGEAFF
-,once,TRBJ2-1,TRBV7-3,TGTGCCAGCAGCTTAAGGGAAGCTCACAGTAGCCCCCGTTACAATGAGCAGTTCTTC,CASSLREAHSSPRYNEQFF
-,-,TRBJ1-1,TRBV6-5,TGTGCCAGCAGTTACTCGAATGGGGGACGGACGGAAGCTTTCTTT,CASSYSNGGRTEAFF
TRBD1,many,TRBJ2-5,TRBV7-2,TGTGCCAGCAGCTTATCGTGGACAGGGCAAGAGACCCAGTACTTC,CASSLSWTGQETQYF
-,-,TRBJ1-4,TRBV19,TGTGCCAGTAGTATATCGAATGAAAAACTGTTTTTT,CASSISNEKLFF
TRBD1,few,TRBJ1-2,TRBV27,TGTGCCAGCAGTTTACTCGGACAGGGTCTAGGTGGCTACACCTTC,CASSLLGQGLGGYTF
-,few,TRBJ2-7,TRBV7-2,TGTGCCAGCAGCTTAACAGGGGGGGGGCCCCCATCCTACGAGCAGTACTTC,CASSLTGGGPPSYEQYF
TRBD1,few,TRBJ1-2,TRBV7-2,TGTGCCAGCAGCTTTATTGGCAGGGGGGTAGAGGGCTACACCTTC,CASSFIGRGVEGYTF
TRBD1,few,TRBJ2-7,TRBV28,TGTGCCAGCAGTCGCGCGGGGGACAGGGACGAGCAGTACTTC,CASSRAGDRDEQYF